The rows below give T cell receptor beta chains drawn from one sample of a study of shared clonotypes between healthy human individuals. Profiling relied on immunoSEQ multiplex PCR, and the TCRdb table lists in-frame clones only, not all of them. The data contain some 1.4 million clones, around 97% of them singletons. The sample consisted of naive CD4+ T cells sorted from blood. The receptors shown here come from a man aged 30-40 years in good health. Both conserved end residues are part of each CDR3. The D gene is left open where the match is weak. Clone size is stated in some rows and not others, as once, few, many or a class when expanded.

V	D	size	J	CDR3	DNA
TRBV7-8	NA	NA	TRBJ2-2	CASSLFAENTGELFF	TGTGCCAGCAGCTTATTTGCAGAAAACACCGGGGAGCTGTTTTTT
TRBV6-5	TRBD1	NA	TRBJ1-2	CASNTQGENDGYTF	TGTGCCAGCAATACACAGGGGGAGAACGATGGCTACACCTTC
TRBV7-2	NA	NA	TRBJ2-3	CASSLVTATDTQYF	TGTGCCAGCAGCTTAGTCACGGCTACAGATACGCAGTATTTT
TRBV10-3	TRBD2	NA	TRBJ2-1	CAISDPGTSFANEQFF	TGTGCCATCAGTGACCCGGGGACTAGCTTCGCGAATGAGCAGTTCTTC
TRBV9	TRBD1	NA	TRBJ2-7	CASSPRGQGRYEQYF	TGTGCCAGCAGCCCCAGGGGACAGGGACGCTACGAGCAGTACTTC
TRBV28	TRBD2	NA	TRBJ2-4	CASSTPAGGSKNIQYF	TGTGCCAGCAGTACCCCAGCGGGAGGTTCTAAAAACATTCAGTACTTC
TRBV7-6	NA	NA	TRBJ2-3	CASSLRGLPNTDTQYF	TGTGCCAGCAGCTTAAGAGGACTACCCAACACAGATACGCAGTATTTT
TRBV6-5	TRBD1	NA	TRBJ1-4	CASRPGGREKLFF	TGTGCCAGCAGACCAGGGGGTCGGGAAAAACTGTTTTTT
TRBV28	NA	once	TRBJ1-1	CASPPPGPPLNTEAFF	TGTGCCAGCCCCCCCCCGGGACCCCCACTGAACACTGAAGCTTTCTTT
TRBV5-1	TRBD2	NA	TRBJ2-6	CASSLGLAGGFGANVLTF	TGCGCCAGCAGCTTGGGACTAGCGGGAGGGTTTGGGGCCAACGTCCTGACTTTC
TRBV19	NA	NA	TRBJ2-2	CASSISGGELFF	TGTGCCAGTAGTATCTCTGGCGGGGAGCTGTTTTTT
TRBV7-9	NA	NA	TRBJ1-1	CASSFRNTEAFF	TGTGCCAGCAGCTTTCGGAACACTGAAGCTTTCTTT
TRBV27	NA	NA	TRBJ2-2	CASRPLALTNTGELFF	TGTGCCAGCAGACCACTAGCACTGACGAACACCGGGGAGCTGTTTTTT
TRBV6-1	TRBD2	NA	TRBJ2-3	CASSELSGRAGSKYF	TGTGCCAGCAGTGAACTCAGCGGGAGGGCCGGGTCCAAGTATTTT
TRBV5-1	TRBD2	NA	TRBJ2-3	CASSSGLAGGTTSTDTQYF	TGCGCCAGCAGCTCTGGACTAGCGGGAGGGACCACGAGCACAGATACGCAGTATTTT
TRBV9	NA	NA	TRBJ1-3	CASSVDAGSGNTIYF	TGTGCCAGCAGCGTAGACGCGGGCTCTGGAAACACCATATATTTT
TRBV5-5	NA	once	TRBJ2-3	CASSSNPISDTQYF	TGTGCCAGCAGCTCGAACCCAATCTCAGATACGCAGTATTTT
TRBV10-3	NA	once	TRBJ2-1	CAISGVEAYNEQFF	TGTGCCATCAGTGGAGTAGAGGCCTACAATGAGCAGTTCTTC
TRBV7-2	NA	NA	TRBJ2-1	CASSFSLAFYNEQFF	TGTGCCAGCAGCTTTAGTCTAGCGTTTTACAATGAGCAGTTCTTC
TRBV5-4	TRBD2	NA	TRBJ2-1	CASSLAWGGEQFF	TGTGCCAGCAGCTTGGCCTGGGGAGGGGAGCAGTTCTTC
TRBV11-2	NA	NA	TRBJ1-2	CASSLALRGYGYTF	TGTGCCAGCAGCTTAGCGCTGAGGGGTTACGGCTACACCTTC
TRBV30	NA	NA	TRBJ1-2	CAWSGRAYGYTF	TGTGCCTGGAGTGGCAGGGCCTATGGCTACACCTTC
TRBV10-3	TRBD2	NA	TRBJ2-7	CAISEGLAGGPHEQYF	TGTGCCATCAGTGAGGGGCTAGCGGGAGGGCCGCACGAGCAGTACTTC
TRBV19	NA	NA	TRBJ2-2	CARWVGELFF	TGTGCCAGGTGGGTCGGGGAGCTGTTTTTT
TRBV5-1	NA	once	TRBJ1-5	CASRVTTGLSNQPQHF	TGCGCCAGCAGGGTTACCACGGGACTTAGCAATCAGCCCCAGCATTTT
TRBV29-1	TRBD2	NA	TRBJ2-7	CSVVFLAGSEQYF	TGCAGCGTTGTGTTTCTAGCGGGAAGCGAGCAGTACTTC
TRBV5-6	NA	once	TRBJ1-3	CASSLDWKPGNTIYF	TGTGCCAGCAGCTTAGACTGGAAGCCTGGAAACACCATATATTTT
TRBV9	NA	NA	TRBJ1-4	CASSVGVQGRGEKLFF	TGTGCCAGCAGCGTAGGGGTTCAGGGAAGAGGAGAAAAACTGTTTTTT
TRBV28	TRBD1	NA	TRBJ2-7	CASRTGLYEQYF	TGTGCCAGCCGGACAGGGTTGTACGAGCAGTACTTC
TRBV6-9	NA	once	TRBJ1-2	CASSSPDKGHGYTF	TGTGCCAGCAGTTCGCCGGATAAGGGCCATGGCTACACCTTC
TRBV11-2	NA	NA	TRBJ1-1	CASILTRGRKGNTEAFF	TGTGCCAGCATCCTCACACGGGGTCGAAAGGGTAACACTGAAGCTTTCTTT
TRBV5-1	TRBD1	NA	TRBJ1-5	CASRRDRETQPQHF	TGCGCCAGCAGGCGGGACAGGGAAACTCAGCCCCAGCATTTT